This entry lists 9 T cell receptor beta chains sequenced from one sample in a study of Ad26.COV2.S vaccination and SARS-CoV-2 variants. Treatment indicated: roughly 19 received Ad26.COV2.S at low or high dose, single or two shots; roughly five received placebo; per-sample allocation not given. Material that was analyzed had been drawn on day 63 after the first vaccine or placebo injection. Clones were sequenced by immunoSEQ multiplex PCR, and TCRdb holds only the in-frame ones, with some missing. Of roughly 700,000 clones listed, 70% to 90% are singletons. The sample here was peripheral blood, taken in a trial of Ad26.COV2.S vaccine versus placebo. These receptors were taken from a person aged 18 to 65 who received the Ad26.COV2.S COVID-19 vaccine or a placebo.

In this sample, this clone turned up a few times. This rearrangement joins TRBV6-2 or TRBV6-3 to TRBJ1-5, with D unclear. The CDR3 is made up of 11 amino acids. Per germline, CDR1 MNHEY and CDR2 SVGEGT. V gave up 8 bases and J gave up 4 bases, with 6 bases separating them. The CDR3 DNA is TGTGCCAGCGGCCAAAATCAGCCCCAGCATTTT. It translates to CASGQNQPQHF.

The chain has TRBV30 and TRBJ2-1; D is ambiguous. The germline V gene encodes CDR1 GTSNPN and CDR2 SVGIG (reference sequence). The germline V and J ends were trimmed by 2 bases and 9 bases, with 11 bases remaining between them. The CDR3 length is 12 residues. CDR3 DNA sequence: TGTGCCTGGAGTACTGCCGGTTTTGAGCAGTTCTTC. This translates into CAWSTAGFEQFF. Full variable domain (outside the CDR3, taken from reference TRBV30 and TRBJ2-1): SQTIHQWPATLVQPVGSPLSLECTVEGTSNPNLYWYRQAAGRGLQLLFYSVGIGQISSEVPQNLSASRPQDRQFILSSKKLLLSDSGFYLCAWSTAGFEQFFGPGTRLTVL.

The chain links TRBV5-6 to TRBJ2-7; D remains unclear. The CDR3 is made up of 15 amino acids. V gave up 1 base and J gave up 6 bases, with 17 bases separating them. Germline assignment: CDR1 SGHDT and CDR2 YYEEEE. The DNA for the CDR3 is TGTGCCAGCAGCTTGTTCACCGCTTATTCCACCGAGCAGTACTTC. It yields the protein CASSLFTAYSTEQYF.

J is TRBJ2-2 and V is TRBV5-1; D uncertain. The CDR3 is 14 amino acids. The V end lost 5 bases, the J end lost 5 bases, and 13 bases lay between the germline ends. Germline lookup yields CDR1 SGHRS and CDR2 YFSETQ. The CDR3 nucleotides are TGCGCCAGCAGGCCCAGCCTGGGAACCGGGGAGCTGTTTTTT. This encodes CASRPSLGTGELFF.

This sequence joins TRBV5-4 and TRBJ2-2; the match to TRBD2 covers 7 bases. With 4 bases clipped from V and 0 bases from J, the junction kept 6 bases outside the gene matches. Germline V gene lookup returns CDR1 SGHNT and CDR2 YYREEE (reference sequence). The CDR3 length is 16 residues. CDR3: CASSHGGGSNTGELFF. The CDR3 DNA sequence: TGTGCCAGCAGCCATGGGGGGGGTTCGAACACCGGGGAGCTGTTTTTT.

The chain couples TRBV14 to TRBJ2-7, with 10 bases aligning to TRBD2. Germline CDR1 SGHDN, CDR2 FVKESK. This CDR3 has 16 amino acids. Trimming removed 5 bases from V and 2 bases from J; junction bases left unmatched: 9. This chain's CDR3 is CASSYLAGGLTYEQYF. The DNA of the CDR3 is TGTGCCAGCAGCTATTTAGCGGGGGGATTAACCTACGAGCAGTACTTC.

This chain uses TRBV6-5 with TRBJ2-7, with 9 bases lining up with TRBD2. The V segment lost 6 bases and the J segment 2 bases; nucleotides outside the gene matches: 5. This CDR3 has 14 residues. The germline CDR1 and CDR2 sequences are MNHEY and SVGAGI. In DNA, the CDR3 is TGTGCCAGCAGAAGCCTAGCGGGGCCCTACGAGCAGTACTTC. This gives the protein CASRSLAGPYEQYF.

Of note for this clone: Other DNA sequences in the sample encode the same CDR3. The chain carries TRBV4-3 and TRBJ2-1, with a tentative D call TRBD2 (5 bases). The V end lost 0 bases, the J end lost 4 bases, and 10 bases lay between the germline ends. The CDR3 extends over 15 amino acids. Germline loops: CDR1 LGHNA, CDR2 YSLEER. This CDR3 reads CASSQDRGGYNEQFF. The DNA for the CDR3 is TGCGCCAGCAGCCAAGATCGAGGAGGTTACAATGAGCAGTTCTTC.

The rearrangement uses TRBV6-5 and TRBJ1-5, with TRBD1 as a possible D gene (6 bases). The V gene's germline CDR1 is MNHEY and CDR2 SVGAGI. V was pared by 7 bases and J by 6 bases, with 13 bases between. This CDR3 comprises 13 residues. The CDR3 sequence: CASNLQGAQPQHF. The DNA for the CDR3 is TGTGCCAGCAACCTACAGGGCGCTCAGCCCCAGCATTTT.